This entry lists 19 T cell receptor beta chains sequenced from one sample in a study of T cells after yellow fever vaccination (dated by TCRdb to 2018 to 2020). Libraries were made using 5' RACE. The data were produced on an Illumina NovaSeq 6000. TCRdb trimmed the raw reads at Q25, called clones with MiXCR and kept productive beta chains. Entries that share a CDR3 protein sequence are merged under the most common genes and DNA. The sample includes around 340,000 distinct CDR3 sequences, with about 12% observed a single time. The ten largest clonotypes hold 2.5% to 4% of the sample. Explained via the paper, the treatment or condition label denotes: live attenuated yellow fever vaccine strain. Sequenced material: CD4+ T cells sorted from PBMCs, taken 15 days after the yellow fever booster vaccination. The receptors were sampled from a young man who received the YFV17D yellow fever vaccine.

Only a few counts were recorded for this clonotype. CDR3 region: CASGLGARQETQYF. Written as DNA, the CDR3 is TGTGCCAGCGGCTTAGGAGCCCGCCAAGAGACCCAGTACTTC. The V and J genes are TRBV12-3 or TRBV12-4 and TRBJ2-5; D unresolved. The CDR3 covers 14 residues. V was trimmed by 8 bases and J by 1 base, leaving 14 bases between them.

V gene TRBV18 combines with J gene TRBJ2-5; 7 bases align to TRBD2. The V and J ends lost 3 bases and 2 bases, in that order; junction bases with no gene match: 9. Germline V lookup: CDR1 KGHSH, CDR2 LQKENI. The CDR3 spans 16 residues. CDR3 nucleotides: TGTGCCAGCTCACCGACCACTTCTAGCGGACAAGAGACCCAGTACTTC. It encodes CASSPTTSSGQETQYF.

The chain carries TRBV6-5 and TRBJ2-2; D might be TRBD1 (5 bases). The CDR3 is 14 residues long. V was clipped by 5 bases and J by 3 bases, with 10 bases between them. Germline V lookup: CDR1 MNHEY, CDR2 SVGAGI. CDR3 protein: CASSRGRDTGELFF. CDR3 DNA: TGTGCCAGCAGTCGTGGCAGGGACACCGGGGAGCTGTTTTTT.

This chain uses TRBV11-1 with TRBJ1-1, with D possibly TRBD1 on 5 matching bases. CDR3 length: 15 residues. Between the trimmed V and J ends, which lost 3 bases and 2 bases, there was a span of 13 bases. Germline V CDR1 and CDR2: SGHAT, FQDESV (reference sequence). The DNA of the CDR3 is TGTGCCAGCAGCTTTTTCGGGGCCTCAAACACTGAAGCTTTCTTT. Its protein is CASSFFGASNTEAFF.

This clonotype occurred a few times. This chain links TRBV7-8 with TRBJ1-3; unclear D gene. Germline CDR1 reads SGHVS; CDR2 reads FQNEAQ. CDR3 length equals 19 residues. V lost 5 bases and J lost 0, with 23 bases in between. CDR3 sequence: CASSPGRPGDLPSGNTIYF. The CDR3 nucleotides are TGTGCCAGCAGCCCAGGTCGTCCAGGAGACTTGCCCTCTGGAAACACCATATATTTT.

This clonotype was found a few times. The chain is built from TRBV7-8 and TRBJ1-2; unclear D gene. This CDR3 contains 12 residues. Deletions cut 4 bases from V and 4 bases from J, with 7 bases between. Germline values: CDR1 SGHVS, CDR2 FQNEAQ. This chain's CDR3 is CASSSDGYGYTF. The DNA of the CDR3 is TGTGCCAGCAGCTCGGACGGCTATGGCTACACCTTC.

The chain links TRBV6-6 to TRBJ2-7; no clear D. Trimming shortened V by 4 bases and J by 2 bases, and 9 bases separated the two germline ends. This CDR3 has 13 amino acids. CDR1 is MNHNY and CDR2 is SVGAGI in the germline V gene (reference sequence). CDR3 nucleotides: TGTGCCAGCAGTTCGGACGGCGCCTACGAGCAGTACTTC. Translated, it gives CASSSDGAYEQYF.

The table lists this clonotype with a few counts. The chain links TRBV4-1 to TRBJ2-1, with 11 nucleotides matching TRBD2. Germline-derived CDR1 and CDR2 are MGHRA and YSYEKL. This CDR3 region has 17 residues. Trimming took 1 base from V and 8 from J; bases not matched to a gene: 10. CDR3 nucleotide sequence: TGCGCCAGCAGCCAAGGTCTAGCGGGGGGTCCGGTTCATGAGCAGTTCTTC. As protein: CASSQGLAGGPVHEQFF.

V gene TRBV2 combines with J gene TRBJ1-6, with D perhaps matching TRBD1 (5 bases). The CDR3 loop spans 13 amino acids. The V end was cut by 6 bases, the J end by 6 bases, with 9 bases between. The germline gives CDR1 SNHLY, CDR2 FYNNEI. The DNA of the CDR3 is TGTGCCAGCAGCCCGGGGCCTAATTCACCCCTCCACTTT. Protein product: CASSPGPNSPLHF.

This rearrangement joins TRBV9 to TRBJ2-3, with D unresolved. The germline CDR1 and CDR2 sequences are SGDLS and YYNGEE. CDR3 length equals 12 residues. Trimming shortened V by 3 bases and J by 5 bases, and 7 bases separated the two germline ends. CDR3 nucleotides: TGTGCCAGCAGCGCCCCCCGAGATACGCAGTATTTT. Encoded protein: CASSAPRDTQYF.

This clonotype was seen at least ten times. This sequence joins TRBV3-1 and TRBJ2-7, with D unclear. V was cut by 5 bases and J by 0 bases, with 8 bases left in between. This CDR3 has 13 residues. From germline, CDR1 is LGHDT and CDR2 YNNKEL (reference sequence). CDR3 sequence reads: CASSFGRSYEQYF. CDR3 nucleotide sequence: TGTGCCAGCAGCTTTGGGCGCTCCTACGAGCAGTACTTC.

This clonotype has just a few counts. The rearrangement links TRBV9 to TRBJ1-2, with 8 bases aligning to TRBD1. This CDR3 region has 14 residues. Germline V gives CDR1 SGDLS, CDR2 YYNGEE. The J segment lost 4 bases and the V segment lost 0 bases, leaving 2 bases of the junction unmatched. The CDR3 nucleotides are TGTGCCAGCAGCGTAGAACAGGGGGGCTATGGCTACACCTTC. As protein: CASSVEQGGYGYTF.

In this sample, this clonotype turned up many times. This chain connects TRBV7-2 to TRBJ2-7; D gene ambiguous. The CDR3 contains 13 residues. Per germline, CDR1 SGHTA and CDR2 FQGNSA. Trimming pared 4 bases from V and 3 bases from J, leaving 10 bases between. The CDR3 here is CASSYPNHYEQYF. The DNA of the CDR3 is TGTGCCAGCAGCTATCCCAATCACTACGAGCAGTACTTC.

Only a few counts were recorded for this clonotype. The chain joins TRBV25-1 to TRBJ1-3; D gene unclear. Germline V CDR1 and CDR2: MGHDK, SYGVNS. This CDR3 is built from 15 residues. Trimming left V 5 bases short and J 0 bases short, with 11 bases between. CDR3 region: CASSYNSYSGNTIYF. The CDR3 bases are TGTGCCAGCAGTTATAACAGTTACTCTGGAAACACCATATATTTT. Combining the CDR3 with reference TRBV25-1 and TRBJ1-3 gives the whole variable domain EADIYQTPRYLVIGTGKKITLECSQTMGHDKMYWYQQDPGMELHLIHYSYGVNSTEKGDLSSESTVSRIRTEHFPLTLESARPSHTSQYLCASSYNSYSGNTIYFGEGSWLTVV.

This clonotype was seen only a few times. V and J are TRBV7-9 and TRBJ1-4; a weak D match, TRBD1 (6 bases). Germline V CDR1 and CDR2: SEHNR, FQNEAQ (reference sequence). The ends were cut back, 5 bases at V and 14 bases at J, with 24 bases in the middle. CDR3 length: 15 amino acids. The CDR3 sequence: CASSLYQGPKEELFF. Written as DNA, the CDR3 is TGTGCCAGCAGCCTCTATCAGGGGCCTAAGGAAGAGCTGTTTTTT.

This clonotype was recorded a few times. V usage is TRBV6-2 or TRBV6-3 and J usage is TRBJ1-5; 7 bases align to TRBD1. CDR1 is MNHEY and CDR2 is SVGEGT in the germline V gene. The CDR3 is 15 amino acids. The V and J ends lost 7 bases and 5 bases, in that order; junction bases with no gene match: 11. CDR3 sequence (DNA): TGTGCCAGCACGCCCCATGGACAGGAGGATCAGCCCCAGCATTTT. This sequence encodes CASTPHGQEDQPQHF.

Only a few counts were recorded for this clonotype. CDR3: CASSLTPSIGDTQYF. The CDR3 bases are TGTGCCAGCAGCTTAACGCCTAGCATTGGAGATACGCAGTATTTT. The chain uses TRBV7-3 and TRBJ2-3; D may be TRBD2 (5 bases). The CDR3 consists of 15 residues. Trimming left V 0 bases short and J 5 bases short, with 12 bases between. Germline values: CDR1 SGHTA, CDR2 FQGTGA.

The chain has TRBV18 and TRBJ1-3; 9 positions match TRBD1. This CDR3 is 14 amino acids long. V shed 5 bases, J shed 3 bases, and the junction held 2 bases outside the gene matches. Germline V CDR1 and CDR2: KGHSH, LQKENI. DNA for the CDR3: TGTGCCAGCTCAAAGGACAGGGGTGGAAACACCATATATTTT. Translation: CASSKDRGGNTIYF.

This clonotype has more than one count but fewer than ten. The V and J genes are TRBV20-1 and TRBJ1-2; 8 bases line up with TRBD1. The length of the CDR3 is 13 residues. J gave up 6 bases and V 5 bases, and 8 bases lay outside the gene matches. CDR1 and CDR2 from the germline V gene are DFQATT and SNEGSKA (reference sequence). The CDR3 region has the DNA TGCAGTGCTCCTATTGGGACAGGCCATGGCTACACCTTC. As protein: CSAPIGTGHGYTF.